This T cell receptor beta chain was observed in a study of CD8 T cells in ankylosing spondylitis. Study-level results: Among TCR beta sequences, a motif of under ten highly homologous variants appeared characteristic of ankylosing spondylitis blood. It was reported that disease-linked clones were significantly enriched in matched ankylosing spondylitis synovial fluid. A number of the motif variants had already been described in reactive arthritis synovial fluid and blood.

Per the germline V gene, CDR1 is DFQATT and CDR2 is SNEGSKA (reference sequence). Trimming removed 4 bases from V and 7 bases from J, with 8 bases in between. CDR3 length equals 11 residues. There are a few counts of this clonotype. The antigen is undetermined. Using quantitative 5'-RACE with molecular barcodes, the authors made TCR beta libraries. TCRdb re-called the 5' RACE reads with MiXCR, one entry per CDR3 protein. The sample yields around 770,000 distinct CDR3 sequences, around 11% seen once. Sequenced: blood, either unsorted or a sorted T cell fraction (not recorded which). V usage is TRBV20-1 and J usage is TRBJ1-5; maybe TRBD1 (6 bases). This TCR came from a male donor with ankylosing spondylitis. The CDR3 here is CSATQGQPQHF. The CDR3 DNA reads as TGCAGTGCTACCCAGGGGCAGCCCCAGCATTTT.